The rows below give T cell receptor beta chains drawn from one sample of a study of blood T cells in healthy people across ages. In TCRdb, the 5' RACE reads were re-called with MiXCR into one record per CDR3 protein. The data show 1.5 million to 2 million distinct CDR3 sequences, approximately 30% seen once. Sequencing was carried out using blood. Receptor source: a woman aged 30 to 39 in good health. Each CDR3 is given with its conserved first and last residue. The order of the fields is clone size, D gene, J gene, V gene, CDR3 protein, CDR3 DNA. D genes are given only for firm matches. Size values are once, few and many counts, or a class for expanded clones, and some rows have none.

.,.,TRBJ1-6,TRBV4-1,CASSQADKEYSPLHF,TGCGCCAGCAGCCAAGCAGACAAGGAGTATTCACCCCTCCACTTT
many,.,TRBJ2-4,TRBV5-1,CASSLERGGNIQYF,TGCGCCAGCAGCTTGGAGAGAGGGGGAAACATTCAGTACTTC
few,.,TRBJ2-1,TRBV29-1,CSVAPRDEQFF,TGCAGCGTGGCCCCTAGGGATGAGCAGTTCTTC
few,.,TRBJ2-6,TRBV7-6,CAGAAGGSGANVLTF,TGTGCCGGGGCGGCAGGCGGCTCTGGGGCCAACGTCCTGACTTTC
.,TRBD2,TRBJ2-3,TRBV10-3,CAISGTSGRKLDTQYF,TGTGCCATCAGTGGGACTAGCGGGAGGAAGCTAGATACGCAGTATTTT
.,TRBD2,TRBJ2-4,TRBV7-2,CASSLTLLAGQEYNNEQYF,TGTGCCAGCAGCTTAACCTTACTAGCGGGACAAGAATACAACAATGAGCAGTACTTC
many,TRBD2,TRBJ2-1,TRBV7-2,CASTRLAGVNEQFF,TGTGCCAGCACGCGACTAGCGGGAGTAAATGAGCAGTTCTTC
.,.,TRBJ2-6,TRBV18,CASSQTQGSGANVLTF,TGTGCCAGCTCACAAACCCAGGGGTCTGGGGCCAACGTCCTGACTTTC
few,.,TRBJ2-1,TRBV12-3/TRBV12-4,CASSATGSVPGEQFF,TGTGCCAGCAGCGCAACAGGATCCGTCCCGGGAGAGCAGTTCTTC
few,TRBD1,TRBJ2-7,TRBV20-1,CSAPSPLGQAGEQYF,TGCAGTGCTCCTTCCCCCCTTGGACAGGCTGGGGAGCAGTACTTC
few,.,TRBJ2-6,TRBV19,CASRKGVNGANVLTF,TGTGCCAGTAGGAAAGGGGTGAATGGGGCCAACGTCCTGACTTTC
few,.,TRBJ2-7,TRBV13,CASSSRSPGRDYEQYF,TGTGCCAGCAGCTCACGCTCCCCTGGACGGGACTACGAGCAGTACTTC
many,.,TRBJ1-2,TRBV5-1,CASSSSGNYGYTF,TGCGCCAGCAGCTCGAGTGGTAACTATGGCTACACCTTC
.,TRBD1,TRBJ1-1,TRBV7-9,CASSHPPWTGGDTEAFF,TGTGCCAGCAGCCACCCCCCCTGGACAGGGGGGGACACTGAAGCTTTCTTT
few,TRBD1,TRBJ2-7,TRBV20-1,CSATFPGQGLYEQYF,TGCAGTGCTACGTTTCCGGGACAGGGTCTATACGAGCAGTACTTC
.,.,TRBJ2-1,TRBV27,CASSPQGGNFEQFF,TGTGCCAGCAGCCCACAGGGGGGGAATTTCGAGCAGTTCTTC
many,.,TRBJ1-4,TRBV6-5,CASSYSGRPTTNEKLFF,TGTGCCAGCAGTTACTCCGGAAGGCCCACAACTAATGAAAAACTGTTTTTT
.,.,TRBJ2-7,TRBV6-6,CASNTDIHEQYF,TGTGCCAGCAATACGGACATCCACGAGCAGTACTTC
.,.,TRBJ1-5,TRBV5-1,CASSSVGGLGQPQHF,TGCGCCAGCAGCTCGGTCGGGGGGCTTGGACAGCCCCAGCATTTT
few,.,TRBJ2-5,TRBV3-1,CASSSRSGTQYF,TGTGCCAGCAGCAGCCGATCGGGGACCCAGTACTTC
many,.,TRBJ2-3,TRBV29-1,CSVEGTLSSTDTQYF,TGCAGCGTTGAAGGGACTTTATCTAGCACAGATACGCAGTATTTT
.,.,TRBJ1-1,TRBV12-3/TRBV12-4,CASRLQKGLGTEAFF,TGTGCCAGCAGACTCCAGAAGGGGTTGGGCACTGAAGCTTTCTTT
.,.,TRBJ2-7,TRBV12-5,CASGGGQAPYEQYF,TGTGCTAGTGGGGGTGGGCAGGCCCCCTACGAGCAGTACTTC
.,TRBD1,TRBJ1-1,TRBV12-3/TRBV12-4,CASLQGALTEAFF,TGTGCCAGCTTACAGGGGGCGCTCACTGAAGCTTTCTTT
.,TRBD1,TRBJ2-1,TRBV9,CASSVAGQGSNEQFF,TGTGCCAGCAGCGTAGCCGGACAGGGGTCCAATGAGCAGTTCTTC
.,.,TRBJ1-2,TRBV28,CASSLKGVPRDYGYTF,TGTGCCAGCAGTTTAAAGGGGGTCCCGAGGGACTATGGCTACACCTTC
.,.,TRBJ1-1,TRBV29-1,CSLEGKNTEAFF,TGCAGCCTTGAGGGAAAGAACACTGAAGCTTTCTTT
.,.,TRBJ2-3,TRBV7-2,CASTGRGYPNTDTQYF,TGTGCCAGCACCGGACGGGGTTACCCCAACACAGATACGCAGTATTTT
once,TRBD1,TRBJ2-5,TRBV9,CTSSPTGGQETQYF,TGTACCAGCAGCCCAACAGGGGGACAAGAGACCCAGTACTTC
few,.,TRBJ1-4,TRBV12-3/TRBV12-4,CASSREGREKLFF,TGTGCCAGCAGTCGTGAGGGGCGGGAAAAACTGTTTTTT
.,TRBD2,TRBJ2-3,TRBV10-3,CAISSGKGTDTQYF,TGTGCCATCAGTAGCGGGAAAGGGACAGATACGCAGTATTTT
.,TRBD1,TRBJ1-1,TRBV6-6,CASSPGTGRLKIEAFF,TGTGCCAGCAGTCCCGGGACAGGGCGATTAAAGATTGAAGCTTTCTTT
.,.,TRBJ2-3,TRBV7-9,CASSFTTSTDTQYF,TGTGCCAGCAGCTTTACTACTAGCACAGATACGCAGTATTTT
many,.,TRBJ2-5,TRBV10-3,CAISGTEQETQYF,TGTGCCATCAGTGGGACGGAACAAGAGACCCAGTACTTC
.,TRBD2,TRBJ2-5,TRBV2,CASTAGGKNKETQYF,TGTGCCAGCACAGCGGGGGGCAAGAACAAAGAGACCCAGTACTTC
.,TRBD1,TRBJ1-1,TRBV27,CASSHRDSEAFF,TGTGCCAGCAGCCACCGGGACAGTGAAGCTTTCTTT
.,TRBD2,TRBJ2-7,TRBV20-1,CSASVPASGSYEQYF,TGCAGTGCTAGTGTCCCGGCTAGCGGGTCCTACGAGCAGTACTTC
once,TRBD1,TRBJ2-1,TRBV7-8,CASSLARDRGNNEQFF,TGTGCCAGCAGCTTAGCGCGGGACAGGGGTAACAATGAGCAGTTCTTC
.,TRBD1,TRBJ2-7,TRBV13,CASSFFPDRGYNEQYF,TGTGCCAGCAGCTTTTTCCCGGACAGGGGGTACAATGAGCAGTACTTC
.,.,TRBJ1-6,TRBV7-2,CANSLRRKDSPLHF,TGTGCCAACAGCTTAAGACGTAAGGATTCACCCCTCCACTTT
few,.,TRBJ2-5,TRBV6-5,CASSSDIQETQYF,TGTGCCAGCAGTTCCGACATCCAAGAGACCCAGTACTTC
few,.,TRBJ1-5,TRBV12-3/TRBV12-4,CASSFSGWGNQPQHF,TGTGCCAGCAGTTTTAGCGGTTGGGGCAATCAGCCCCAGCATTTT